A single sample is the source of the 8 T cell receptor beta chains below, sequenced in a study of blood T cell repertoires in COVID-19. The method was immunoSEQ multiplex PCR; TCRdb's version includes in-frame clones alone and lacks a portion of them. The table shows 200,000 to 300,000 clones, with about 87% occurring only once. Sequencing was carried out using PBMCs or T cells enriched from blood (not recorded which). These receptors were collected from a middle-aged woman with acute COVID-19.

This chain connects TRBV5-1 to TRBJ1-4; D unresolved. There are 15 residues in the CDR3. Trimming left V 0 bases short and J 0 bases short, with 6 bases between. Germline CDR1 is SGHRS and CDR2 is YFSETQ. CDR3 amino acids: CASSLDSPTNEKLFF. The CDR3 bases are TGCGCCAGCAGCTTGGACAGTCCAACTAATGAAAAACTGTTTTTT. The variable domain in full, completed from reference TRBV5-1 and TRBJ1-4, reads KAGVTQTPRYLIKTRGQQVTLSCSPISGHRSVSWYQQTPGQGLQFLFEYFSETQRNKGNFPGRFSGRQFSNSRSEMNVSTLELGDSALYLCASSLDSPTNEKLFFGSGTQLSVL.

This sequence joins TRBV18 and TRBJ2-1, with 10 bases lining up with TRBD2. Trimming took 6 bases from V and 9 from J; bases not matched to a gene: 2. This CDR3 has 12 residues. Germline V gene lookup returns CDR1 KGHSH and CDR2 LQKENI. The CDR3 DNA follows: TGTGCCAGCTCCGAGCGGGAGGGTGAGCAGTTCTTC. This translates into CASSEREGEQFF.

The V gene is TRBV20-1, the J gene TRBJ2-1; 8 bases are a match to TRBD1. CDR1 is DFQATT, CDR2 SNEGSKA, per germline (reference sequence). The trim removed 8 bases at V and 6 bases at J, leaving 3 bases unmatched. The CDR3 spans 11 residues. In DNA, the CDR3 is TGCAGTCGGACAGGGATCAATGAGCAGTTCTTC. Its translation is CSRTGINEQFF.

V usage is TRBV5-4 and J usage is TRBJ2-3; 8 bases agree with TRBD2. The ends lost 3 bases at V and 1 base at J; junction bases unmatched: 10. This CDR3 has 17 residues. CDR1 is SGHNT, CDR2 YYREEE, per germline (reference sequence). This CDR3 is CASSSTLAGSGTDTQYF. The CDR3 DNA reads as TGTGCCAGCAGCTCCACTTTAGCGGGAAGTGGCACAGATACGCAGTATTTT.

Ten or more counts support this clone. The rearrangement links TRBV5-1 to TRBJ2-3, with D maybe TRBD1 (6 bases). CDR3 length equals 16 residues. Trimming removed 4 bases at V and 1 base at J, with 16 bases between. From germline, CDR1 is SGHRS and CDR2 YFSETQ. CDR3 region: CASSLGGTSGTDTQYF. The CDR3 coding sequence is TGCGCCAGCAGCCTAGGGGGAACCTCTGGCACAGATACGCAGTATTTT.

The chain is built from TRBV19 and TRBJ2-7; no clear D gene. The CDR3 is made up of 13 amino acids. CDR1 LNHDA and CDR2 SQIVND come from the germline V gene (reference sequence). Trimming took off 3 bases at V and 1 base at J, with 7 bases between the two ends. In DNA, the CDR3 is TGTGCCAGTAGTATGACTCCTTCCTACGAGCAGTACTTC. Translated: CASSMTPSYEQYF.

This chain links TRBV20-1 with TRBJ1-4, with D unresolved. Trimming removed 3 bases at V and 11 bases at J, with 7 bases between. In germline, CDR1 is DFQATT, CDR2 SNEGSKA (reference sequence). This CDR3 contains 10 residues. DNA for the CDR3: TGCAGTGCTAGGAGAGGGAAACTGTTTTTT. It is translated as CSARRGKLFF.

The chain couples TRBV30 to TRBJ1-2; D gene ambiguous. Trimming took 3 bases from V and 5 from J, leaving 10 bases between them. The CDR3 sequence is 12 residues long. The germline V gene encodes CDR1 GTSNPN and CDR2 SVGIG (reference sequence). CDR3 sequence (DNA): TGTGCCTGGAGACAGTTGGCATATGGCTACACCTTC. Translating it yields CAWRQLAYGYTF.